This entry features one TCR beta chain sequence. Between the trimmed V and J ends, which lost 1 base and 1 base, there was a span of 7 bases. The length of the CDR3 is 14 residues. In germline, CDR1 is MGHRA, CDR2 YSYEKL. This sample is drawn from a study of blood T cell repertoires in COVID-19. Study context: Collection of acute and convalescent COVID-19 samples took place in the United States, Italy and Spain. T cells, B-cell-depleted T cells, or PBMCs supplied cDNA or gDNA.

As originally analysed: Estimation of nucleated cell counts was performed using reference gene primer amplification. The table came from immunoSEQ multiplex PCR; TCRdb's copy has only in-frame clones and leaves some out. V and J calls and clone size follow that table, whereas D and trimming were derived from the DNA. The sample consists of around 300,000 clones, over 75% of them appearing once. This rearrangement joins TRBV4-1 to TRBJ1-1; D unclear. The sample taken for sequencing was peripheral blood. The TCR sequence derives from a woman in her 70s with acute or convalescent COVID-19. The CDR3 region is CASSQGQWNTEAFF. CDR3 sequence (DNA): TGCGCCAGCAGCCAAGGGCAGTGGAACACTGAAGCTTTCTTT.